The next 25 T cell receptor beta chains were all read from a single sample in a study of cytomegalovirus exposure and HLA in healthy donors. This PCR relied on a set of 60 Vbeta primers and 13 Jbeta primers. Only in-frame clones appear in the TCRdb table, and some are missing; sequencing was by immunoSEQ multiplex PCR. The table records over 200,000 clones, 75% to 85% of them present only once. Source material: PBMCs. These receptors all stem from a woman aged 55-69 years in good health and CMV-seropositive.

The rearrangement links TRBV12-5 to TRBJ2-1, with a possible D match to TRBD1 (6 bases). Germline loops: CDR1 LGHNT, CDR2 FRNRAP. V was shortened by 7 bases and J by 8 bases, with 15 bases between the two germline ends. This CDR3 region has 13 residues. In DNA, the CDR3 is TGTGCTAGTGAGATGCAGGGGCTGGATGAGCAGTTCTTC. Amino acids: CASEMQGLDEQFF.

Concerning this clone: At one boundary the junction diverges from the germline segment, which might be a read error. Other DNA sequences in this specimen translate into the identical CDR3. V gene TRBV5-1 combines with J gene TRBJ1-2, with D uncertain. From germline, CDR1 is SGHRS and CDR2 YFSETQ. The CDR3 is 14 residues long. The CDR3 sequence is CASSSSTGIYGYTF. The CDR3 bases are TGCGCCAGCAGCTCATCGACGGGGATCTATGGCTACACTTTC. Supplemented by reference TRBV5-1 and TRBJ1-2, the full variable domain reads KAGVTQTPRYLIKTRGQQVTLSCSPISGHRSVSWYQQTPGQGLQFLFEYFSETQRNKGNFPGRFSGRQFSNSRSEMNVSTLELGDSALYLCASSSSTGIYGYTFGSGTRLTVV.

The chain combines TRBV5-4 with TRBJ2-5, with D possibly being TRBD2 (5 bases). The germline gives CDR1 SGHNT, CDR2 YYREEE (reference sequence). The CDR3 extends over 14 amino acids. Trimming took 0 bases from V and 3 from J, leaving 9 bases between them. DNA of the CDR3: TGTGCCAGCAGCTTGGAGCGGTGGGAAGAGACCCAGTACTTC. Protein: CASSLERWEETQYF.

The chain has TRBV18 and TRBJ2-7; 10 positions agree with TRBD1. The length of the CDR3 is 16 residues. V trimming: 4 bases; J trimming: 1 base; junction bases outside the gene matches: 7. Germline-derived CDR1 and CDR2 are KGHSH and LQKENI. CDR3 nucleotides: TGTGCCAGCTCACGAGACAGGGGGCAAGGGTCCTACGAGCAGTACTTC. Its translation is CASSRDRGQGSYEQYF.

The chain employs TRBV6-5 and TRBJ2-7, with D possibly being TRBD1 (5 bases). The CDR3 contains 15 residues. CDR1 and CDR2 from the germline V gene are MNHEY and SVGAGI. Trimming left V 5 bases short and J 6 bases short, with 20 bases between. Here the CDR3 reads CASSRTPWQGGEQYF. The CDR3 DNA is TGTGCCAGCAGTCGAACGCCATGGCAGGGTGGCGAGCAGTACTTC.

The chain has TRBV7-9 and TRBJ2-7; 7 bases are shared with TRBD1. Trimming at V came to 4 bases and at J to 6 bases, leaving 6 bases not matched to a gene. Germline V lookup: CDR1 SEHNR, CDR2 FQNEAQ (reference sequence). CDR3 length equals 13 residues. In DNA form, the CDR3 reads TGTGCCAGCAGCTCACAGGGGTCGGTCGAGCAGTACTTC. Protein product: CASSSQGSVEQYF.

Comment on this clone: One end of the junction varies from germline; a read error may be responsible. The V and J genes are TRBV6-5 and TRBJ1-2; 9 bases map to TRBD1. Germline CDR1 is MNHEY and CDR2 is SVGAGI. The CDR3 is 15 amino acids. CDR3 nucleotides: TGTGCCAGCAGTTATGGGACAGGGCTGAACTATGGCTACGCCTTC. Amino acid sequence: CASSYGTGLNYGYAF.

The chain recombines TRBV5-1 with TRBJ2-7, with 9 bases lining up with TRBD1. With V trimmed by 4 bases and J by 2 bases, 10 bases remained unmatched. This CDR3 region has 16 residues. Germline V gene sequence: CDR1 SGHRS, CDR2 YFSETQ. Here the CDR3 DNA reads TGCGCCAGCAGCCCTGGTTCCTGGGACAGGGCCTACGAGCAGTACTTC. Translation: CASSPGSWDRAYEQYF.

The chain carries TRBV11-2 and TRBJ1-4; D might be TRBD1 (6 bases). The CDR3 has 14 residues. Germline V gene data show CDR1 as SGHAT and CDR2 as FQNNGV. Trimming cost V 3 bases and J 8 bases, with 13 bases left between them. The CDR3 sequence: CASSFIGGREKLFF. The CDR3 nucleotides are TGTGCCAGCAGCTTTATAGGGGGAAGAGAAAAACTGTTTTTT.

V and J are TRBV27 and TRBJ2-1, with TRBD2 matching over 11 bases. The germline V gene encodes CDR1 MNHEY and CDR2 SMNVEV (reference sequence). This CDR3 is built from 16 residues. V lost 4 bases, J lost 2 bases, and 4 bases stayed unmatched. The CDR3 here is CASSSLAGGPYNEQFF. As DNA, the CDR3 is TGTGCCAGCAGTTCTCTAGCGGGAGGACCCTACAATGAGCAGTTCTTC.

CDR3 in DNA: TGTGCAAGTCGCTTAGCGGGAGGGACTAGCCCCGCTAGCACAGATACGCAGTATTTT. This codes for CASRLAGGTSPASTDTQYF. This sequence joins TRBV12-2 and TRBJ2-3; the DNA was not used to check the table's D call, TRBD2. TRBV12-2 has pseudogene status. The CDR3 totals 19 residues.

V gene TRBV30 combines with J gene TRBJ2-2; D is possibly TRBD1 (6 bases). V was cut by 3 bases and J by 1 base, with 6 bases left in between. The CDR3 extends over 13 amino acids. CDR1 and CDR2 (germline): GTSNPN, SVGIG (reference sequence). The CDR3 sequence is CAWRTGNTGELFF. The CDR3, as DNA: TGTGCCTGGAGGACAGGGAACACCGGGGAGCTGTTTTTT.

The V call is TRBV6-6, the J call TRBJ2-2; 8 bases map to TRBD2. CDR1 and CDR2 from the germline V gene are MNHNY and SVGAGI (reference sequence). CDR3 length: 15 amino acids. Trimming removed 7 bases from V and 0 bases from J; junction bases left unmatched: 4. The CDR3: CASTGLVANTGELFF. CDR3 DNA sequence: TGTGCCAGCACGGGACTAGTGGCGAACACCGGGGAGCTGTTTTTT.

The chain links TRBV5-1 to TRBJ1-4; TRBD1 matches at 10 bases. With V trimmed by 3 bases and J by 7 bases, 9 bases remained unmatched. The germline V gene has CDR1 SGHRS and CDR2 YFSETQ. The CDR3 extends over 16 amino acids. The DNA for the CDR3 is TGCGCCAGCAGCTCGGCCTACCGGGACAGGGGTGAAAAACTGTTTTTT. Protein sequence: CASSSAYRDRGEKLFF.

This chain uses TRBV7-6 with TRBJ2-2; 9 nucleotides line up with TRBD1. Trimming cost V 2 bases and J 8 bases; bases outside gene matches: 6. The CDR3 sequence is 15 residues long. Per germline, CDR1 SGHVS and CDR2 FNYEAQ. CDR3 sequence (DNA): TGTGCCAGCAGCTTATCTACAGGGGGCCTTGGGGAGCTGTTTTTT. Its protein is CASSLSTGGLGELFF.

This chain uses TRBV27 with TRBJ1-4; possible D gene TRBD1, 6 bases. The CDR3 length is 16 residues. V was pared by 5 bases and J by 2 bases, with 15 bases between. From germline, CDR1 is MNHEY and CDR2 SMNVEV (reference sequence). The CDR3 here is CASSRRMGHTNEKLFF. Written as DNA, the CDR3 is TGTGCCAGCAGTCGGAGGATGGGACATACTAATGAAAAACTGTTTTTT.

The V and J genes are TRBV28 and TRBJ1-2; the D gene is possibly TRBD1 (5 bases). CDR3 length equals 17 residues. Germline V gene lookup returns CDR1 MDHEN and CDR2 SYDVKM. V was trimmed by 4 bases and J by 3 bases, leaving 21 bases between them. The CDR3 loop is CASSSLGWQGTDYGYTF. DNA for the CDR3: TGTGCCAGCAGTTCGCTCGGGTGGCAGGGAACGGACTATGGCTACACCTTC.

The J gene is TRBJ2-5, the V gene TRBV7-7, with 12 bases aligning to TRBD2. The CDR3 is 16 amino acids. The germline CDR1 and CDR2 sequences are SSHAT and FNYEAQ (reference sequence). Trimming took 5 bases from V and 2 from J; bases not matched to a gene: 6. CDR3 sequence reads: CASSLIGLAGQETQYF. The CDR3, as DNA: TGTGCCAGCAGCCTAATCGGACTAGCGGGGCAAGAGACCCAGTACTTC.

CDR3: CASSPTGERTEQFF. The CDR3 DNA sequence: TGTGCCAGCAGCCCAACGGGGGAGCGGACCGAGCAGTTCTTC. The V gene is TRBV7-8, the J gene TRBJ2-1; D might be TRBD2 (6 bases). CDR3 length: 14 residues. In germline, CDR1 is SGHVS, CDR2 FQNEAQ. Trimming removed 5 bases from V and 10 bases from J, with 18 bases in between. Full variable domain (rest looked up from reference TRBV7-8 and TRBJ2-1): GAGVSQSPRYKVAKRGQDVALRCDPISGHVSLFWYQQALGQGPEFLTYFQNEAQLDKSGLPSDRFFAERPEGSVSTLKIQRTQQEDSAVYLCASSPTGERTEQFFGPGTRLTVL.

The J gene is TRBJ1-5, the V gene TRBV29-1, with 7 nucleotides matching TRBD1. V lost 6 bases to trimming and J lost 0 bases; unmatched junction nucleotides: 8. The CDR3 length is 15 residues. In germline, CDR1 is SQVTM, CDR2 ANQGSEA. CDR3 coding DNA: TGCAGCGTGTACGGGACAGTTTATAGCAATCAGCCCCAGCATTTT. It is translated as CSVYGTVYSNQPQHF.

The chain employs TRBV6-6 and TRBJ2-7, with TRBD2 matching 10 bases. In germline, CDR1 is MNHNY, CDR2 SVGAGI (reference sequence). V dropped 8 bases and J dropped 6; count of bases not matched to a gene: 10. CDR3 length equals 14 residues. The CDR3 DNA is TGTGCCAGCGGAACTAGCGGGATAAGTGGCGAGCAGTACTTC. Residues: CASGTSGISGEQYF.

The chain employs TRBV19 and TRBJ2-1; 7 bases map to TRBD2. Trimming took 3 bases from V and 1 from J; bases not matched to a gene: 0. The CDR3 contains 14 residues. Germline CDR1 LNHDA, CDR2 SQIVND (reference sequence). CDR3 sequence (DNA): TGTGCCAGTAGTATGGGGGGGTCCTACAATGAGCAGTTCTTC. Translated: CASSMGGSYNEQFF.

This rearrangement joins TRBV5-1 to TRBJ1-1, with D possibly matching TRBD1 (5 bases). This CDR3 spans 14 amino acids. Between the trimmed V and J ends, which lost 1 base and 0 bases, there was a span of 7 bases. Germline lookup yields CDR1 SGHRS and CDR2 YFSETQ. CDR3 DNA sequence: TGCGCCAGCAGCTTGCGCAGGGTGAACACTGAAGCTTTCTTT. It specifies CASSLRRVNTEAFF.

V and J are TRBV27 and TRBJ2-7; TRBD2 aligns across 10 bases. This CDR3 is built from 15 residues. Germline V gene lookup returns CDR1 MNHEY and CDR2 SMNVEV (reference sequence). After removal of 6 bases from V and 0 bases from J, the junction contained 5 bases not matched to a gene. This CDR3 is CASRTLAGVSYEQYF. DNA for the CDR3: TGTGCCAGCAGAACTCTAGCGGGGGTCTCCTACGAGCAGTACTTC.

The rearrangement links TRBV14 to TRBJ2-7; 10 nucleotides align to TRBD1. The V gene's germline CDR1 is SGHDN and CDR2 FVKESK. With 3 bases clipped from V and 3 bases from J, the junction kept 8 bases outside the gene matches. The CDR3 extends over 16 amino acids. This CDR3 reads CASSQGGGQGIYEQYF. The DNA of the CDR3 is TGTGCCAGCAGCCAGGGCGGGGGACAGGGGATCTACGAGCAGTACTTC.